The 31 T cell receptor beta chains listed next were all sequenced from one sample in a study of type 1 regulatory T cells. TCRdb recomputed calls from the reads with MiXCR, one row per CDR3 protein. Of 90,000 to 100,000 distinct CDR3 sequences listed, roughly 31% are singletons. Source material: CD4+ T cells, either the whole sample or a sorted fraction (not recorded which). The receptors stem from a human donor in good health.

This chain joins TRBV11-2 and TRBJ2-3; D remains unclear. V was shortened by 5 bases and J by 6 bases, with 12 bases between the two germline ends. Germline-derived CDR1 and CDR2 are SGHAT and FQNNGV. CDR3 size: 13 residues. The CDR3: CASSLGSRDTQYF. The CDR3 DNA sequence: TGTGCCAGCAGCCTGGGTTCCAGGGATACGCAGTATTTT.

This clonotype has just a few counts. The rearrangement uses TRBV3-1 and TRBJ2-7, with 16 bases that match TRBD2. Germline loops: CDR1 LGHDT, CDR2 YNNKEL (reference sequence). The CDR3 sequence is 16 residues long. Trimming removed 7 bases from V and 7 bases from J; junction bases left unmatched: 10. CDR3 residues: CASTPGTSGRALEQYF. The CDR3 DNA reads TGTGCCAGCACCCCCGGGACTAGCGGGAGGGCGCTGGAGCAGTACTTC.

The J gene is TRBJ2-2, the V gene TRBV19; D may be TRBD2 (6 bases). This CDR3 contains 17 residues. Trimming cost V 3 bases and J 5 bases, with 19 bases left between them. Germline V CDR1 and CDR2: LNHDA, SQIVND (reference sequence). The CDR3 spells CASSMGRGGIFTGELFF. CDR3 DNA sequence: TGTGCCAGTAGTATGGGCCGGGGCGGGATCTTTACCGGGGAGCTGTTTTTT.

To note about this clonotype: This may be a read error, as it is one base from a much larger clone. The chain combines TRBV7-2 with TRBJ2-7; 7 positions agree with TRBD1. V shed 5 bases, J shed 2 bases, and the junction held 0 bases outside the gene matches. Germline V lookup: CDR1 SGHTA, CDR2 FQGNSA. The CDR3 contains 12 residues. CDR3 DNA sequence: TGTACCAGCAGCGGGACAGCCTACGAGCAGTACTTC. Translation gives CTSSGTAYEQYF.

This chain joins TRBV20-1 and TRBJ2-7; perhaps TRBD2 as D (6 bases). Per germline, CDR1 DFQATT and CDR2 SNEGSKA (reference sequence). Trimming left V 4 bases short and J 3 bases short, with 13 bases between. CDR3 length: 13 residues. The CDR3 reads CSANIGGGYEQYF. The CDR3 region has the DNA TGCAGTGCTAACATTGGGGGAGGCTACGAGCAGTACTTC.

This clonotype has more than one count but fewer than ten. V usage is TRBV9 and J usage is TRBJ2-7, with 7 bases matching TRBD2. Per the germline V gene, CDR1 is SGDLS and CDR2 is YYNGEE. The trim removed 2 bases at V and 0 bases at J, leaving 8 bases unmatched. This CDR3 spans 16 amino acids. The CDR3 nucleotides read TGTGCCAGCAGCGTTGGGGGGGGAGGCAGCTCCTACGAGCAGTACTTC. It specifies CASSVGGGGSSYEQYF.

The chain has TRBV7-6 and TRBJ2-7; 8 bases align to TRBD1. This CDR3 region has 15 residues. The V segment lost 0 bases and the J segment 0 bases; nucleotides outside the gene matches: 1. The germline V gene has CDR1 SGHVS and CDR2 FNYEAQ. The CDR3 reads CASSLAGTGSYEQYF. For the CDR3, the DNA is TGTGCCAGCAGCTTAGCCGGGACAGGCTCCTACGAGCAGTACTTC.

This sequence joins TRBV20-1 and TRBJ2-3, with a weak D call TRBD1 (5 bases). The CDR3 is made up of 14 amino acids. CDR1 DFQATT and CDR2 SNEGSKA come from the germline V gene (reference sequence). The V and J ends lost 3 bases and 2 bases respectively, with 12 bases between them. CDR3 residues: CSASDRGPTDTQYF. CDR3 nucleotides: TGCAGTGCTAGTGACAGAGGCCCCACAGATACGCAGTATTTT.

This clonotype showed up just a few times. The rearrangement links TRBV20-1 to TRBJ1-3, with unresolved D. The ends were cut back, 2 bases at V and 3 bases at J, with 11 bases in the middle. The CDR3 sequence is 14 residues long. CDR1 and CDR2 (germline): DFQATT, SNEGSKA (reference sequence). CDR3 nucleotide sequence: TGCAGTGCTAGACCCAGGACCCTTGGAAACACCATATATTTT. This translates into CSARPRTLGNTIYF.

V and J are TRBV27 and TRBJ2-5, with D maybe TRBD1 (5 bases). V dropped 6 bases and J dropped 4 bases, with 9 bases sitting between them. Germline CDR1 MNHEY, CDR2 SMNVEV (reference sequence). CDR3 length: 12 residues. The CDR3 DNA reads TGTGCCAGCAGATCGCAGGGAGAGACCCAGTACTTC. This encodes CASRSQGETQYF.

The rearrangement links TRBV9 to TRBJ2-1, with D possibly matching TRBD1 (6 bases). The V end lost 0 bases, the J end lost 8 bases, and 12 bases lay between the germline ends. This CDR3 has 14 residues. Germline lookup yields CDR1 SGDLS and CDR2 YYNGEE. CDR3 in amino acids: CASSVGDTDDEQFF. CDR3 DNA sequence: TGTGCCAGCAGCGTAGGGGACACCGACGATGAGCAGTTCTTC.

V gene TRBV12-3 or TRBV12-4 combines with J gene TRBJ2-5; a weak D match, TRBD2 (6 bases). The CDR3 covers 13 residues. Deletions cut 6 bases from V and 7 bases from J, with 15 bases between. The CDR3, as DNA: TGTGCCAGCAGCCCGGGACTTCAGGCGACCCAGTACTTC. Translation gives CASSPGLQATQYF.

This clonotype turned up a few times. The CDR3 loop reads CASSLEGGGPYEQYF. As DNA, the CDR3 is TGTGCCAGCAGCCTCGAGGGCGGGGGCCCATACGAGCAGTACTTC. The chain joins TRBV27 to TRBJ2-7; a weak D match, TRBD2 (7 bases). Trimming removed 6 bases at V and 4 bases at J, with 19 bases between. Germline loops: CDR1 MNHEY, CDR2 SMNVEV (reference sequence). The CDR3 covers 15 residues.

The V call is TRBV11-2, the J call TRBJ1-2; 9 positions match TRBD1. With V trimmed by 4 bases and J by 8 bases, 11 bases remained unmatched. Germline V gives CDR1 SGHAT, CDR2 FQNNGV. The CDR3 loop spans 15 amino acids. The CDR3 loop is CASSSIRDRVRGYTF. The CDR3 nucleotides read TGTGCCAGCAGCTCCATTCGGGACAGGGTTCGAGGCTACACCTTC.

This clonotype turned up a few times. The V gene is TRBV20-1, the J gene TRBJ2-5, with a tentative D call TRBD2 (6 bases). The CDR3 length is 14 residues. Per the germline V gene, CDR1 is DFQATT and CDR2 is SNEGSKA (reference sequence). V gave up 6 bases and J gave up 4 bases, with 18 bases separating them. The CDR3 bases are TGCAGTGCCAAGAGTGTCCCGGGGGTAGAGACCCAGTACTTC. It yields the protein CSAKSVPGVETQYF.

This clonotype has a handful of counts. The rearrangement links TRBV28 to TRBJ2-1, with D unresolved. The ends were cut back, 6 bases at V and 3 bases at J, with 6 bases in the middle. The germline V gene has CDR1 MDHEN and CDR2 SYDVKM. CDR3 length: 12 amino acids. The CDR3 sequence: CASRGGYNEQFF. The CDR3 DNA is TGTGCCAGCAGGGGCGGCTACAATGAGCAGTTCTTC.

The chain recombines TRBV5-6 with TRBJ2-5, with D unresolved. Germline lookup yields CDR1 SGHDT and CDR2 YYEEEE. Trimming took 1 base from V and 4 from J, leaving 8 bases between them. CDR3 length: 13 amino acids. The CDR3 region is CASSLNTLETQYF. The CDR3 coding sequence is TGTGCCAGCAGCTTGAACACGTTAGAGACCCAGTACTTC.

This clonotype was counted only a few times. The rearrangement uses TRBV7-2 and TRBJ2-7, with D perhaps matching TRBD2 (6 bases). Trimming took 2 bases from V and 0 from J, leaving 11 bases between them. Germline V CDR1 and CDR2: SGHTA, FQGNSA. CDR3 length equals 15 residues. The CDR3 nucleotides are TGTGCCAGCAGCTTAATGGTAGCGGCCTCCTACGAGCAGTACTTC. Encoded protein: CASSLMVAASYEQYF.

This clonotype was seen only a few times. V and J are TRBV6-6 and TRBJ2-7; 9 bases line up with TRBD2. The junction had 15 bases not matched to a gene; V was cut back by 6 bases and J by 3 bases. Germline lookup yields CDR1 MNHNY and CDR2 SVGAGI (reference sequence). The CDR3 extends over 17 amino acids. CDR3 amino acids: CASRKSSKREDYYEQYF. For the CDR3, the DNA is TGTGCCAGCAGGAAGAGTAGTAAGCGGGAGGACTACTACGAGCAGTACTTC.

The chain links TRBV7-3 to TRBJ2-5; no definite D call. CDR1 is SGHTA and CDR2 is FQGTGA in the germline V gene. The CDR3 runs to 14 residues. The germline V and J ends were trimmed by 3 bases and 1 base, with 9 bases remaining between them. This chain's CDR3 is CASSFSGRQETQYF. Written as DNA, the CDR3 is TGTGCCAGCAGCTTTTCCGGACGCCAAGAGACCCAGTACTTC. The variable domain in full, completed from reference TRBV7-3 and TRBJ2-5, reads GAGVSQTPSNKVTEKGKYVELRCDPISGHTALYWYRQSLGQGPEFLIYFQGTGAADDSGLPNDRFFAVRPEGSVSTLKIQRTERGDSAVYLCASSFSGRQETQYFGPGTRLLVL.

CDR3 sequence reads: CASSQDYNEQFF. In nucleotides, the CDR3 is TGTGCCAGCAGCCAAGATTACAATGAGCAGTTCTTC. This rearrangement joins TRBV4-2 to TRBJ2-1; D call uncertain. The CDR3 covers 12 residues. Germline V gene lookup returns CDR1 LGHNA and CDR2 YNFKEQ. V lost 0 bases to trimming and J lost 4 bases, with 1 base between them.

This clonotype was detected only a few times. The chain is built from TRBV7-2 and TRBJ1-6, with D possibly being TRBD1 (6 bases). Germline V gives CDR1 SGHTA, CDR2 FQGNSA. Between the trimmed V and J ends, which lost 5 bases and 7 bases, there was a span of 12 bases. This CDR3 contains 14 residues. CDR3 region: CASSARTENSPLHF. The CDR3 region has the DNA TGTGCCAGCAGCGCAAGGACAGAGAATTCACCCCTCCACTTT.

This clonotype was counted between two and nine times. Here the CDR3 reads CASSGGWTGGASPLHF. The DNA of the CDR3 is TGTGCCAGCAGCGGGGGGTGGACAGGGGGAGCCTCACCCCTCCACTTT. The chain employs TRBV5-5 and TRBJ1-6; 10 bases are shared with TRBD1. Germline V CDR1 and CDR2: SGHKS, YYEKEE (reference sequence). There are 16 residues in the CDR3. V was pared by 4 bases and J by 10 bases, with 11 bases of the junction left unmatched.

The chain uses TRBV5-1 and TRBJ1-1, with 7 bases matching TRBD1. Trimming at V came to 1 base and at J to 2 bases, leaving 5 bases not matched to a gene. CDR3 length: 15 residues. Germline V gene data show CDR1 as SGHRS and CDR2 as YFSETQ. This chain's CDR3 is CASSLTGAPNTEAFF. DNA for the CDR3: TGCGCCAGCAGCTTGACAGGGGCCCCCAACACTGAAGCTTTCTTT. Full variable domain (remainder filled in from reference TRBV5-1 and TRBJ1-1): KAGVTQTPRYLIKTRGQQVTLSCSPISGHRSVSWYQQTPGQGLQFLFEYFSETQRNKGNFPGRFSGRQFSNSRSEMNVSTLELGDSALYLCASSLTGAPNTEAFFGQGTRLTVV.

V usage is TRBV20-1 and J usage is TRBJ2-2, with a weak D call TRBD2 (5 bases). Per the germline V gene, CDR1 is DFQATT and CDR2 is SNEGSKA (reference sequence). This CDR3 comprises 12 residues. The germline V and J ends were trimmed by 5 bases and 7 bases, with 11 bases remaining between them. CDR3 nucleotides: TGCAGTGCTCCAGGACTGGTCGGGGAGCTGTTTTTT. Amino acids: CSAPGLVGELFF.

V gene TRBV20-1 combines with J gene TRBJ2-5; 7 bases fit TRBD2. The germline V gene has CDR1 DFQATT and CDR2 SNEGSKA (reference sequence). Trimming removed 3 bases from V and 5 bases from J; junction bases left unmatched: 12. There are 15 residues in the CDR3. CDR3 DNA: TGCAGTGCTAGGCCGAGTTGGGAGGGCCGGGAGACCCAGTACTTC. Translated: CSARPSWEGRETQYF.

The chain recombines TRBV7-9 with TRBJ2-1; D not certain. The germline V and J ends were trimmed by 1 base and 14 bases, with 21 bases remaining between them. This CDR3 is 15 amino acids long. CDR1 SEHNR and CDR2 FQNEAQ come from the germline V gene (reference sequence). The CDR3 coding sequence is TGTGCCAGCAGCTTAGTCACCGCCCTGCCCTCGGAGAAGTTCTTC. Residues: CASSLVTALPSEKFF.

This clonotype has just a few counts. The rearrangement links TRBV6-2 or TRBV6-3 to TRBJ2-5; 9 bases are shared with TRBD2. The CDR3 sequence is 17 residues long. Germline trimming cut 6 bases from V and 1 base from J; bases unmatched to any gene: 12. Germline V gives CDR1 MNHEY, CDR2 SVGEGT. For the CDR3, the DNA is TGTGCCAGCAGCTTAGGAGCGCTAGCGGGACCCCAAGAGACCCAGTACTTC. Amino acids: CASSLGALAGPQETQYF.

This clonotype was detected only a few times. This chain joins TRBV6-6 and TRBJ2-3, with TRBD2 identical over 8 bases. From germline, CDR1 is MNHNY and CDR2 SVGAGI (reference sequence). Germline trimming cut 5 bases from V and 4 bases from J; bases unmatched to any gene: 14. The CDR3 has 17 amino acids. The CDR3 coding sequence is TGTGCCAGCAGTCCTAGGCCCAGCGGGAGTATCCCAGATACGCAGTATTTT. Its translation is CASSPRPSGSIPDTQYF.

This chain uses TRBV5-1 with TRBJ2-3; 13 bases align to TRBD2. Trimming removed 1 base from V and 3 bases from J; junction bases left unmatched: 2. CDR1 is SGHRS, CDR2 YFSETQ, per germline. There are 16 residues in the CDR3. This CDR3 is CASSLTSGRGTDTQYF. The DNA of the CDR3 is TGCGCCAGCAGCTTGACTAGCGGGAGGGGTACAGATACGCAGTATTTT.

A few counts support this clonotype. CDR3 coding DNA: TGTGCCAGCAGCCCACGGCTCCCCGATACAGTCGGTAGCTACGAGCAGTACTTC. This sequence encodes CASSPRLPDTVGSYEQYF. This chain uses TRBV9 with TRBJ2-7; D gene ambiguous. CDR1 is SGDLS, CDR2 YYNGEE, per germline. This CDR3 contains 18 residues. Trimming cost V 4 bases and J 3 bases, with 26 bases left between them.